A selection of T cell receptor beta chains follows, all from one sample in a study of blood T cell repertoires in COVID-19. Assay: immunoSEQ multiplex PCR; the TCRdb copy retains only in-frame clones and omits some. The sample has 380,000 or so clones, about 89% seen once. Sequences were obtained from peripheral blood. All receptors derive from a man in his forties with acute or convalescent COVID-19. Each CDR3 is given with its conserved first and last residue. Each record gives: V gene, J gene, clone size, D gene, CDR3 DNA, CDR3 protein. A D gene is named only where the DNA matches it firmly. Only part of the rows carry a size: once, few, many, or a class if the clone is expanded.

v_call: TRBV19
j_call: TRBJ1-6
clone_size: NA
d_call: TRBD1
cdr3_nt: TGTGCCAGTAGTACCCGGGACAGGGGTAAGGTGTCACCCCTCCACTTT
cdr3_aa: CASSTRDRGKVSPLHF

v_call: TRBV5-6
j_call: TRBJ2-5
clone_size: NA
d_call: TRBD2
cdr3_nt: TGTGCCAGCAGCTTGGGACTAGCGGGGGGGCAAGAGACCCAGTACTTC
cdr3_aa: CASSLGLAGGQETQYF

v_call: TRBV29-1
j_call: TRBJ2-2
clone_size: once
d_call: NA
cdr3_nt: TGCAGCGTGGGACAGAACACCGGGGAGCTGTTTTTT
cdr3_aa: CSVGQNTGELFF

v_call: TRBV5-5
j_call: TRBJ2-7
clone_size: NA
d_call: NA
cdr3_nt: TGTGCCAGCAGCTTGGAACTCTCGTCCTACGAGCAGTACTTC
cdr3_aa: CASSLELSSYEQYF

v_call: TRBV9
j_call: TRBJ2-5
clone_size: few
d_call: NA
cdr3_nt: TGTGCCAGCAGCGTAGCGGGTGAAGAGACCCAGTACTTC
cdr3_aa: CASSVAGEETQYF

v_call: TRBV11-3
j_call: TRBJ2-1
clone_size: NA
d_call: NA
cdr3_nt: TGTGCCAGCAGCTTATCCGGGAATGAGCAGTTCTTC
cdr3_aa: CASSLSGNEQFF

v_call: TRBV28
j_call: TRBJ1-4
clone_size: few
d_call: TRBD1
cdr3_nt: TGTGCCAGCAGACCCGGGACAGGGGTTGAAAAACTGTTTTTT
cdr3_aa: CASRPGTGVEKLFF

v_call: TRBV7-8
j_call: TRBJ1-6
clone_size: NA
d_call: TRBD1
cdr3_nt: TGTGCCAGCAGCTTAGGGCTCCCAGGGGGCTATAATTCACCCCTCCACTTT
cdr3_aa: CASSLGLPGGYNSPLHF

v_call: TRBV24-1
j_call: TRBJ1-5
clone_size: NA
d_call: NA
cdr3_nt: TGTGCCACCAGTGAACGAGGGTGGAGGGGCAATCAGCCCCAGCATTTT
cdr3_aa: CATSERGWRGNQPQHF

v_call: TRBV5-1
j_call: TRBJ1-3
clone_size: NA
d_call: TRBD1
cdr3_nt: TGCGCCAGCAGCCCGAAAACAGGGGCCGGAAACACCATATATTTT
cdr3_aa: CASSPKTGAGNTIYF

v_call: TRBV4-1
j_call: TRBJ2-7
clone_size: NA
d_call: TRBD2
cdr3_nt: TGCGCCAGCAGCCAAGTCCGGGGGGGGGACTACGAGCAGTACTTC
cdr3_aa: CASSQVRGGDYEQYF

v_call: TRBV3-1/TRBV3-2
j_call: TRBJ1-2
clone_size: NA
d_call: NA
cdr3_nt: TGTGCCAGCAGCCTTACTTGGACGGGAGTTTATGGCTACACCTTC
cdr3_aa: CASSLTWTGVYGYTF

v_call: TRBV29-1
j_call: TRBJ2-7
clone_size: NA
d_call: TRBD2
cdr3_nt: TGCAGCGTTGCGGGACTAGCGAACCCCGAGCAGTACTTC
cdr3_aa: CSVAGLANPEQYF

v_call: TRBV3-1/TRBV3-2
j_call: TRBJ2-3
clone_size: NA
d_call: NA
cdr3_nt: TGTGCCAGCAGCCGAAGAGCGGATACGCAGTATTTT
cdr3_aa: CASSRRADTQYF

v_call: TRBV7-3
j_call: TRBJ2-7
clone_size: NA
d_call: TRBD2
cdr3_nt: TGTGCCAGCAGCCCAGGACTAGCGGGGGGTTACGAGCAGTACTTC
cdr3_aa: CASSPGLAGGYEQYF

v_call: TRBV28
j_call: TRBJ1-6
clone_size: NA
d_call: NA
cdr3_nt: TGTGCCAGCAGTTTACCACAGGGAAGTGGGAATTCACCCCTCCACTTT
cdr3_aa: CASSLPQGSGNSPLHF

v_call: TRBV18
j_call: TRBJ2-7
clone_size: NA
d_call: NA
cdr3_nt: TGTGCCAGCTCATCTTCAGGGGCCGAGCAGTACTTC
cdr3_aa: CASSSSGAEQYF

v_call: TRBV11-2
j_call: TRBJ2-7
clone_size: NA
d_call: TRBD2
cdr3_nt: TGTGCCAGCAGCTCGGGACTAGGATCCTACGAGCAGTACTTC
cdr3_aa: CASSSGLGSYEQYF

v_call: TRBV4-1
j_call: TRBJ2-3
clone_size: NA
d_call: TRBD2
cdr3_nt: TGCGCCAGCAGCCAGTTACTAGCGGACGAGACAGATACGCAGTATTTT
cdr3_aa: CASSQLLADETDTQYF

v_call: TRBV5-1
j_call: TRBJ1-1
clone_size: NA
d_call: NA
cdr3_nt: TGCGCCAGCCAACAAGGGGGTGGGAACACTGAAGCTTTCTTT
cdr3_aa: CASQQGGGNTEAFF

v_call: TRBV6-5
j_call: TRBJ2-2
clone_size: NA
d_call: TRBD1
cdr3_nt: TGTGCCAGCAGGAGACAGGGCAACACCGGGGAGCTGTTTTTT
cdr3_aa: CASRRQGNTGELFF

v_call: TRBV28
j_call: TRBJ2-5
clone_size: NA
d_call: TRBD2
cdr3_nt: TGTGCCAGCAGGACAGGACTAGCGGGGGACCAAGAGACCCAGTACTTC
cdr3_aa: CASRTGLAGDQETQYF

v_call: TRBV3-1/TRBV3-2
j_call: TRBJ2-7
clone_size: NA
d_call: TRBD1
cdr3_nt: TGTGCCAGCAGCTTAGAGACCGGGACAGGGTTCCACGAGCAGTACTTC
cdr3_aa: CASSLETGTGFHEQYF

v_call: TRBV10-3
j_call: TRBJ2-7
clone_size: NA
d_call: TRBD1
cdr3_nt: TGTGCCATCCAAGCCGACGGGGACAGGTACGAGCAGTACTTC
cdr3_aa: CAIQADGDRYEQYF

v_call: TRBV7-9
j_call: TRBJ1-3
clone_size: NA
d_call: NA
cdr3_nt: TGTGCCAGCAGCTCACACCCAGGAAACACCATATATTTT
cdr3_aa: CASSSHPGNTIYF

v_call: TRBV27
j_call: TRBJ1-2
clone_size: NA
d_call: TRBD1
cdr3_nt: TGTGCCAGCAGTTTCGACAGGGGACCAGTCAACTCTAACTATGGCTACACCTTC
cdr3_aa: CASSFDRGPVNSNYGYTF

v_call: TRBV9
j_call: TRBJ1-4
clone_size: NA
d_call: NA
cdr3_nt: TGTGCCAGCAGCGTAGCCCCAGGCTTTCAGGGATTTAATGAAAAACTGTTTTTT
cdr3_aa: CASSVAPGFQGFNEKLFF

v_call: TRBV30
j_call: TRBJ1-1
clone_size: NA
d_call: NA
cdr3_nt: TGTGCCTGGAGTGTGGGGGGGGCAACCACTGAAGCTTTCTTT
cdr3_aa: CAWSVGGATTEAFF

v_call: TRBV12-1
j_call: TRBJ1-6
clone_size: NA
d_call: NA
cdr3_nt: TGTGCCAGCAGCTTTTGTCGGAAGGACAGGGAGAATTCACCCCTCCACTTT
cdr3_aa: CASSFCRKDRENSPLHF

v_call: TRBV9
j_call: TRBJ1-2
clone_size: NA
d_call: NA
cdr3_nt: TGTGCCAGCAGCGTAGGAGGAGGTTGGGGCTATGGCTACACCTTC
cdr3_aa: CASSVGGGWGYGYTF

v_call: TRBV6-6
j_call: TRBJ1-1
clone_size: NA
d_call: TRBD1
cdr3_nt: TGTGCCAGCAGTTACCAAGACAGGGCGAACACTGAAGCTTTCTTT
cdr3_aa: CASSYQDRANTEAFF